This paragraph covers one T cell receptor beta chain sequence. Its specificity is not known. It was CD45RO-negative cells, positively selected for CCR7, that made up naive CD8 cells, with terminally differentiated effector memory CD45RA+ cells excluded. The germline V gene has CDR1 MNHEY and CDR2 SMNVEV (reference sequence). V gave up 5 bases and J gave up 10 bases; unmatched junction bases: 10. There are 14 residues in the CDR3. This specimen belongs to a study of shared clonotypes between healthy human individuals. Broader study findings: Genetic and exposure-history diversity was limited by the small donor number.

Repertoires were generated with immunoSEQ multiplex PCR, while TCRdb's copy carries only in-frame clones and drops some. The sample records hundreds of thousands of clones, about 95% being singletons. The clonotype originates from a woman aged 25 to 39 in good health. This chain uses TRBV27 with TRBJ2-1, with 8 positions matching TRBD1. The sequenced material came from naive CD8+ T cells sorted from blood. The chain's CDR3 is CASSTRTGSREQFF. As DNA, the CDR3 is TGTGCCAGCAGTACCCGGACAGGGTCCAGGGAGCAGTTCTTC.